This record looks at one T cell receptor (beta chain) sequence and its context. Its antigen remains unknown. One entry per CDR3 protein, called by TCRdb with MiXCR from the 5' RACE reads. This sample has about 400,000 distinct CDR3 sequences, with less than 25% found just once. Trimming removed 0 bases at V and 4 bases at J, with 13 bases between. This CDR3 contains 15 residues. The V gene's germline CDR1 is MNHEY and CDR2 SVGAGI. The data are from a study of T-cell memory formation after mild COVID-19. Study-wide context: There were largely donor-specific TCR clusters.

Findings of the study overall: Cross-reactive memory seemingly joined, as some responding clones were found in pre-infection memory. Among clones peaking at day 37 in the second wave, SARS-CoV-2 specificity remained unconfirmed. Contracting clones from day 15 to 85 had balanced CD4/CD8; later expanders favoured CD4+.

The chain recombines TRBV6-5 with TRBJ2-7; the D gene could be TRBD1 or TRBD2 (5 bases each). The sample taken for sequencing was PBMCs or a T cell subset sorted from them (not recorded which). This receptor was taken from an adult woman who had mild COVID-19 (a few samples of this study predate the infection). Cell type and time point are not known. The CDR3 spells CASSYSGTAPYEQYF. The CDR3, as DNA: TGTGCCAGCAGTTACTCCGGGACGGCCCCATACGAGCAGTACTTC.